Below are 18 T cell receptor beta chains sequenced from a single sample in a study of blood T cell repertoires in COVID-19. Sequencing used immunoSEQ multiplex PCR; TCRdb keeps in-frame clones, though not all of them. The sample holds some 350,000 clones, 80% to 90% seen once. The sequenced sample was peripheral blood. The receptor source for this set is a man younger than 40 with active or convalescent COVID-19.

The chain uses TRBV15 and TRBJ1-2; 8 nucleotides line up with TRBD1. CDR3 length: 14 amino acids. From germline, CDR1 is LNHNV and CDR2 YYDKDF (reference sequence). V gave up 3 bases and J gave up 4 bases; unmatched junction bases: 4. CDR3 DNA: TGTGCCACCAGCAGGGACAGGGTCAGCTATGGCTACACCTTC. Encoded protein: CATSRDRVSYGYTF. The full variable domain, in which reference TRBV15 and TRBJ1-2 provide the parts outside the CDR3, is DAMVIQNPRYQVTQFGKPVTLSCSQTLNHNVMYWYQQKSSQAPKLLFHYYDKDFNNEADTPDNFQSRRPNTSFCFLDIRSPGLGDTAMYLCATSRDRVSYGYTFGSGTRLTVV.

The chain uses TRBV28 and TRBJ2-5, with TRBD2 matching over 8 bases. The junction had 9 bases not matched to a gene; V was cut back by 5 bases and J by 4 bases. Germline CDR1 is MDHEN and CDR2 is SYDVKM. CDR3 length equals 15 residues. The CDR3 nucleotides are TGTGCCAGCAGTCAGAGAGCGGGAGTCGTAGAGACCCAGTACTTC. Amino acid sequence: CASSQRAGVVETQYF.

Comment on this clone: Other DNA sequences in the sample encode the same CDR3. The chain carries TRBV7-2 and TRBJ1-3; D gene ambiguous. CDR1 and CDR2 from the germline V gene are SGHTA and FQGNSA. There are 14 residues in the CDR3. V lost 3 bases to trimming and J lost 0 bases, with 6 bases between them. CDR3: CASSLGVSGNTIYF. CDR3 sequence (DNA): TGTGCCAGCAGCTTGGGCGTCTCTGGAAACACCATATATTTT. The complete variable domain, with remaining parts taken from reference TRBV7-2 and TRBJ1-3, reads GAGVSQSPSNKVTEKGKDVELRCDPISGHTALYWYRQSLGQGLEFLIYFQGNSAPDKSGLPSDRFSAERTGGSVSTLTIQRTQQEDSAVYLCASSLGVSGNTIYFGEGSWLTVV.

This CDR3 reads CASSLGQVYEQYF. The CDR3 nucleotides read TGTGCCAGCAGCTTAGGACAGGTCTACGAGCAGTACTTC. The chain has TRBV5-4 and TRBJ2-7; 7 nucleotides match TRBD1. V lost 2 bases, J lost 3 bases, and 2 bases stayed unmatched. The CDR3 runs to 13 residues. Per germline, CDR1 SGHNT and CDR2 YYREEE (reference sequence). Full variable domain (remainder filled in from reference TRBV5-4 and TRBJ2-7): ETGVTQSPTHLIKTRGQQVTLRCSSQSGHNTVSWYQQALGQGPQFIFQYYREEENGRGNFPPRFSGLQFPNYSSELNVNALELDDSALYLCASSLGQVYEQYFGPGTRLTVT.

This sequence joins TRBV10-3 and TRBJ2-7; 8 nucleotides align to TRBD2. J gave up 0 bases and V 3 bases, and 7 bases lay outside the gene matches. Germline V gene lookup returns CDR1 ENHRY and CDR2 SYGVKD. This CDR3 has 16 amino acids. CDR3 DNA sequence: TGTGCCATCAGTGACCGGACTAGCAGCAGCTCCTACGAGCAGTACTTC. Its translation: CAISDRTSSSSYEQYF.

V usage is TRBV28 and J usage is TRBJ1-1; the match to TRBD1 covers 9 bases. Trimming took 3 bases from V and 1 from J; bases not matched to a gene: 3. This CDR3 has 15 amino acids. Germline loops: CDR1 MDHEN, CDR2 SYDVKM. CDR3 sequence reads: CASSFGTGRNTEAFF. CDR3 DNA sequence: TGTGCCAGCAGTTTTGGGACAGGGCGGAACACTGAAGCTTTCTTT.

V is TRBV11-3 and J is TRBJ2-3, with D perhaps TRBD1 (5 bases). V was shortened by 1 base and J by 10 bases, with 9 bases between the two germline ends. Germline CDR1 SGHNT, CDR2 YENEEA. This CDR3 has 12 amino acids. In DNA, the CDR3 is TGTGCCAGCAGCTTAGGGACATCTTCGCAGTATTTT. Translation: CASSLGTSSQYF.

This rearrangement joins TRBV30 to TRBJ1-3, with D tentatively TRBD1 (6 bases). The germline V gene has CDR1 GTSNPN and CDR2 SVGIG (reference sequence). Trimming shortened V by 4 bases and J by 0 bases, and 16 bases separated the two germline ends. There are 16 residues in the CDR3. CDR3 region: CAWTFGTILSGNTIYF. As DNA, the CDR3 is TGTGCCTGGACTTTCGGGACAATTCTCTCTGGAAACACCATATATTTT.

The chain uses TRBV7-9 and TRBJ1-2; D is possibly TRBD1 (6 bases). The CDR3 contains 14 residues. Germline V lookup: CDR1 SEHNR, CDR2 FQNEAQ (reference sequence). V shed 4 bases and J shed 7 bases, with 16 bases lying between them. The CDR3 DNA reads TGTGCCAGCAGCTCAAAGGGACACCGGGGTGGCTACACCTTC. Its translation is CASSSKGHRGGYTF.

The chain recombines TRBV28 with TRBJ2-4, with D possibly being TRBD1 (6 bases). The germline CDR1 and CDR2 sequences are MDHEN and SYDVKM. V lost 7 bases, J lost 7 bases, and 11 bases lay in between. The CDR3 is 12 amino acids. The CDR3: CASTEGDNIQYF. The CDR3 DNA reads TGTGCCAGCACTGAGGGGGACAACATTCAGTACTTC.

This chain links TRBV19 with TRBJ2-3, with TRBD1 matching 7 bases. The CDR3 has 15 residues. Germline V gene sequence: CDR1 LNHDA, CDR2 SQIVND (reference sequence). The V gene end was trimmed by 4 bases and the J gene end by 3 bases; junction bases not matched to a gene: 7. The CDR3 is CASSTRGLVTDTQYF. CDR3 in DNA: TGTGCCAGTAGTACGAGGGGGCTAGTGACAGATACGCAGTATTTT. The full variable domain, in which reference TRBV19 and TRBJ2-3 provide the parts outside the CDR3, is DGGITQSPKYLFRKEGQNVTLSCEQNLNHDAMYWYRQDPGQGLRLIYYSQIVNDFQKGDIAEGYSVSREKKESFPLTVTSAQKNPTAFYLCASSTRGLVTDTQYFGPGTRLTVL.

This chain connects TRBV18 to TRBJ1-2; D may be TRBD1 (5 bases). There are 14 residues in the CDR3. Germline assignment: CDR1 KGHSH and CDR2 LQKENI. V dropped 3 bases and J dropped 8 bases, with 16 bases sitting between them. The CDR3 region is CASSPGSDIGGYTF. In DNA form, the CDR3 reads TGTGCCAGCTCACCGGGTTCGGACATTGGAGGCTACACCTTC. Full variable domain (outside the CDR3, taken from reference TRBV18 and TRBJ1-2): NAGVMQNPRHLVRRRGQEARLRCSPMKGHSHVYWYRQLPEEGLKFMVYLQKENIIDESGMPKERFSAEFPKEGPSILRIQQVVRGDSAAYFCASSPGSDIGGYTFGSGTRLTVV.

This clone was detected ten times or more. This chain connects TRBV7-2 to TRBJ1-2; the D is unclear. The V end was cut by 0 bases, the J end by 4 bases, with 12 bases between. The CDR3 has 15 amino acids. Germline-derived CDR1 and CDR2 are SGHTA and FQGNSA. CDR3: CASSLARRSTYGYTF. Written as DNA, the CDR3 is TGTGCCAGCAGCTTAGCACGGAGATCTACCTATGGCTACACCTTC.

The CDR3 sequence is CASSLGPSASGNEQFF. For the CDR3, the DNA is TGTGCCAGCAGCTTAGGTCCATCGGCTAGCGGTAATGAGCAGTTCTTC. The J gene is TRBJ2-1, the V gene TRBV11-2; the match to TRBD2 covers 7 bases. After removal of 1 base from V and 7 bases from J, the junction contained 10 bases not matched to a gene. The CDR3 length is 16 residues. CDR1 and CDR2 from the germline V gene are SGHAT and FQNNGV. The full variable domain, its missing parts supplied by reference TRBV11-2 and TRBJ2-1, is EAGVAQSPRYKIIEKRQSVAFWCNPISGHATLYWYQQILGQGPKLLIQFQNNGVVDDSQLPKDRFSAERLKGVDSTLKIQPAKLEDSAVYLCASSLGPSASGNEQFFGPGTRLTVL.

The chain is built from TRBV7-2 and TRBJ1-1; D unresolved. The CDR3 is 13 residues long. The germline V gene has CDR1 SGHTA and CDR2 FQGNSA. Trimming shortened V by 10 bases and J by 2 bases, and 14 bases separated the two germline ends. In DNA form, the CDR3 reads TGTGCCACAATTAAGCTATCTAACACTGAAGCTTTCTTT. Protein sequence: CATIKLSNTEAFF.

The J gene is TRBJ1-2, the V gene TRBV4-3; a weak D match, TRBD1 (5 bases). V was clipped by 0 bases and J by 6 bases, with 17 bases between them. Germline CDR1 LGHNA, CDR2 YSLEER. The CDR3 spans 16 residues. The CDR3 nucleotides read TGCGCCAGCAGCCAAGATATTGGGGCCCATTATGATGGCTACACCTTC. Its protein is CASSQDIGAHYDGYTF.

V and J are TRBV2 and TRBJ2-7; 7 bases map to TRBD1. CDR3 length: 13 residues. Germline V CDR1 and CDR2: SNHLY, FYNNEI. The V segment lost 7 bases and the J segment 4 bases; nucleotides outside the gene matches: 7. For the CDR3, the DNA is TGTGCCAGCAATCGACAGGGTGGGTACGAGCAGTACTTC. This codes for CASNRQGGYEQYF. Full variable domain (missing parts from reference TRBV2 and TRBJ2-7): EPEVTQTPSHQVTQMGQEVILRCVPISNHLYFYWYRQILGQKVEFLVSFYNNEISEKSEIFDDQFSVERPDGSNFTLKIRSTKLEDSAMYFCASNRQGGYEQYFGPGTRLTVT.

The chain recombines TRBV11-2 with TRBJ1-3; D possibly corresponds to TRBD1 (5 bases). There are 15 residues in the CDR3. Germline V gene sequence: CDR1 SGHAT, CDR2 FQNNGV. Trimming stripped 3 bases from V and 5 bases from J, with 14 bases between. Here the CDR3 reads CASSFRASGRNTIYF. The CDR3, as DNA: TGTGCCAGCAGCTTCAGGGCCTCCGGGCGAAACACCATATATTTT. Together with reference TRBV11-2 and TRBJ1-3, the CDR3 gives the full variable domain: EAGVAQSPRYKIIEKRQSVAFWCNPISGHATLYWYQQILGQGPKLLIQFQNNGVVDDSQLPKDRFSAERLKGVDSTLKIQPAKLEDSAVYLCASSFRASGRNTIYFGEGSWLTVV.